This T cell receptor (beta chain) was captured by sequencing in a study of OX40 agonist ivuxolimab in advanced cancers. Generated by immunoSEQ multiplex PCR, the TCRdb table keeps only in-frame clones and is missing some. The repertoire holds under 85,000 clones, with approximately 90% as singletons. The V segment lost 0 bases and the J segment 9 bases; nucleotides outside the gene matches: 15. Germline lookup yields CDR1 SGDLS and CDR2 YYNGEE. The CDR3 is made up of 17 amino acids. The TCR was taken from an adult with an advanced solid tumor such as melanoma, head and neck, liver or kidney cancer. Sequencing used CD4+ or CD8+ T cells sorted from blood, obtained in a trial of the OX40 agonist ivuxolimab. The chain employs TRBV9 and TRBJ2-1, with 7 positions matching TRBD2. CDR3 DNA sequence: TGTGCCAGCAGCGTAGGAGTCGGGGAGACTAGCTGGGGTGAGCAGTTCTTC. This translates into CASSVGVGETSWGEQFF.